The 9 T cell receptor beta chains given below trace back to one sample, sequenced in a study of Ad26.COV2.S vaccination and SARS-CoV-2 variants. The treatment denotes: some 20 received Ad26.COV2.S at low or high dose, single or two shots; about 5 received placebo; per-sample allocation not given. After the first vaccine or placebo injection, samples were drawn on day 63. The protocol was immunoSEQ multiplex PCR, while the TCRdb copy is restricted to in-frame clones and leaves out a portion. The sample lists about 370,000 clones, about 89% occurring once. The sample was peripheral blood, taken in a trial of Ad26.COV2.S vaccine versus placebo. These receptors all come from a person between 18 and 59 years old who received the Ad26.COV2.S COVID-19 vaccine or a placebo.

V usage is TRBV7-8 and J usage is TRBJ2-7, with D perhaps being TRBD1 or TRBD2 (6 bases each). Trimming pared 4 bases from V and 5 bases from J, leaving 21 bases between. The germline gives CDR1 SGHVS, CDR2 FQNEAQ. The CDR3 loop spans 16 amino acids. The CDR3 reads CASSSPWTGGNNEQYF. The CDR3 nucleotides read TGTGCCAGCAGCTCCCCCTGGACCGGGGGCAACAACGAGCAGTACTTC.

The chain carries TRBV11-2 and TRBJ1-2; no clear D gene. Germline V gives CDR1 SGHAT, CDR2 FQNNGV. The CDR3 is 13 residues long. Trimming removed 0 bases at V and 4 bases at J, with 6 bases between. DNA of the CDR3: TGTGCCAGCAGCTTAGATCCTTTCTATGGCTACACCTTC. Encoded protein: CASSLDPFYGYTF.

This rearrangement joins TRBV4-1 to TRBJ1-1, with D possibly matching TRBD1 (6 bases). Germline V gene lookup returns CDR1 MGHRA and CDR2 YSYEKL. The CDR3 has 15 residues. With 7 bases removed from V and 5 bases from J, the gap between germline ends came to 20 bases. The CDR3 nucleotides are TGCGCCAGCACTACGGAAGGGGGGCTAGGAACTGAAGCTTTCTTT. Its protein product is CASTTEGGLGTEAFF.

This clone came up a few times. J is TRBJ2-7 and V is TRBV3-1 (or the pseudogene TRBV3-2), with 11 bases aligning to TRBD2. This CDR3 has 17 residues. The J segment lost 1 base and the V segment lost 3 bases, leaving 8 bases of the junction unmatched. CDR1 and CDR2 (germline): LGHDT, YNNKEL (reference sequence). Here the CDR3 reads CASSHPLGTSGSYEQYF. CDR3 bases: TGTGCCAGCAGCCACCCCCTCGGGACTAGCGGATCCTACGAGCAGTACTTC.

The genes are TRBV28 and TRBJ1-5; 9 positions match TRBD1. CDR3 size: 13 residues. Germline values: CDR1 MDHEN, CDR2 SYDVKM. V gave up 10 bases and J gave up 3 bases; unmatched junction bases: 4. The CDR3 reads CANRTGANQPQHF. CDR3 nucleotides: TGTGCCAATAGGACAGGGGCCAATCAGCCCCAGCATTTT.

The chain couples TRBV7-6 to TRBJ2-7; TRBD1 matches 11 bases. After removal of 0 bases from V and 6 bases from J, the junction contained 4 bases not matched to a gene. The CDR3 runs 15 residues. CDR1 and CDR2 from the germline V gene are SGHVS and FNYEAQ. The CDR3 region has the DNA TGTGCCAGCAGCTTAGCCGGGACAGGGGGGGGCGAGCAGTACTTC. Translated, it gives CASSLAGTGGGEQYF.

The table lists this clone with a count of one. This chain links TRBV7-9 with TRBJ1-3; D gene unclear. Germline V CDR1 and CDR2: SEHNR, FQNEAQ (reference sequence). Trimming cost V 4 bases and J 8 bases, with 6 bases left between them. This CDR3 contains 11 residues. CDR3 sequence reads: CASSWPDTIYF. In nucleotides, the CDR3 is TGTGCCAGCAGCTGGCCTGACACCATATATTTT.

This chain uses TRBV7-2 with TRBJ2-7; D is possibly TRBD1 (6 bases). The CDR3 totals 14 residues. Germline CDR1 is SGHTA and CDR2 is FQGNSA. The V end was cut by 0 bases, the J end by 6 bases, with 12 bases between. In DNA, the CDR3 is TGTGCCAGCAGCTTAGCGCAAAGGGGGTCCGAGCAGTACTTC. This encodes CASSLAQRGSEQYF. Combining the CDR3 with reference TRBV7-2 and TRBJ2-7 gives the whole variable domain GAGVSQSPSNKVTEKGKDVELRCDPISGHTALYWYRQSLGQGLEFLIYFQGNSAPDKSGLPSDRFSAERTGGSVSTLTIQRTQQEDSAVYLCASSLAQRGSEQYFGPGTRLTVT.

V is TRBV25-1 and J is TRBJ2-2, with D possibly matching TRBD1 (6 bases). Germline values: CDR1 MGHDK, CDR2 SYGVNS. The V end lost 2 bases, the J end lost 3 bases, and 10 bases lay between the germline ends. CDR3 size: 15 residues. The CDR3 loop is CASSEPGVDTGELFF. The CDR3 bases are TGTGCCAGCAGTGAACCAGGGGTAGACACCGGGGAGCTGTTTTTT.